This T cell receptor beta chain was documented in a study of blood T cells in healthy people across ages. Study observations and caveats: Fewer expanded clones and more diversity marked long-lived versus aged donors. TCR beta diversity correlated strongly with naive T cell percentage.

Worth noting for this clonotype: The antigen remains unidentified.

The use of a sample-barcoded 5' primer and a J-beta primer mix characterized a second PCR of about 7 to 12 cycles. TCRdb independently ran MiXCR on the 5' RACE reads; one entry per CDR3 protein. The table shows 800,000 or so distinct CDR3 sequences, with 35% to 60% occurring only once. The length of the CDR3 is 13 residues. Germline loops: CDR1 SQVTM, CDR2 ANQGSEA. They isolated at least 6.5 million PBMCs from each sample. The receptor was isolated from a man older than 75 in good health. This chain uses TRBV29-1 with TRBJ2-4, with TRBD2 identical over 8 bases. The closer fit of TRBJ2-5 to the DNA end suggests the J call may be wrong. The material sequenced was blood. CDR3 in DNA: TGCAGCGTTGTGCGAGCGGGAGTGGAGACCCAGTACTTC. This codes for CSVVRAGVETQYF.